The next 6 T cell receptor beta chains were all read from a single sample in a study of T cell changes during pregnancy in multiple sclerosis. Only in-frame clones appear in the TCRdb table, and some are missing; sequencing was by immunoSEQ multiplex PCR. The data hold tens of thousands of clones, with roughly 95% observed a single time. The sample consisted of peripheral blood, taken in the third trimester of pregnancy. The receptor source for this set is a female donor in good health, enrolled as a control in a pregnancy study.

The rearrangement uses TRBV15 and TRBJ2-7; D might be TRBD1 (6 bases). The CDR3 spans 14 residues. V gave up 5 bases and J gave up 2 bases, with 13 bases separating them. Germline CDR1 reads LNHNV; CDR2 reads YYDKDF (reference sequence). The CDR3 coding sequence is TGTGCCACCAGCGGGAAACAGGGACCCTACGAGCAGTACTTC. Its protein product is CATSGKQGPYEQYF.

The chain recombines TRBV4-1 with TRBJ2-7; 9 bases are shared with TRBD1. With 1 base clipped from V and 3 bases from J, the junction kept 13 bases outside the gene matches. Germline V gives CDR1 MGHRA, CDR2 YSYEKL. The CDR3 consists of 18 residues. The CDR3 reads CASSQVGGQGGNFYEQYF. In nucleotides, the CDR3 is TGCGCCAGCAGCCAAGTTGGGGGACAGGGTGGTAACTTCTACGAGCAGTACTTC.

The chain carries TRBV27 and TRBJ2-3, with D possibly TRBD2 on 5 matching bases. This CDR3 has 17 amino acids. The ends were cut back, 1 base at V and 0 bases at J, with 14 bases in the middle. The germline V gene has CDR1 MNHEY and CDR2 SMNVEV (reference sequence). CDR3 in amino acids: CASSLYVPGVSTDTQYF. The CDR3 DNA reads TGTGCCAGCAGTTTATATGTCCCCGGGGTTAGCACAGATACGCAGTATTTT.

The chain is built from TRBV27 and TRBJ2-1, with 8 bases lining up with TRBD2. The CDR3 is made up of 15 amino acids. Germline CDR1 and CDR2: MNHEY and SMNVEV (reference sequence). The J segment lost 6 bases and the V segment lost 6 bases, leaving 10 bases of the junction unmatched. In DNA form, the CDR3 reads TGTGCCAGCAGGATGGGGGGACTAGGAGGCAATGAGCAGTTCTTC. Translating it yields CASRMGGLGGNEQFF.

This chain joins TRBV6-4 and TRBJ1-5; 8 bases align to TRBD1. The junction had 14 bases not matched to a gene; V was cut back by 0 bases and J by 4 bases. Germline CDR1 and CDR2: MRHNA and SNTAGT. This CDR3 spans 19 amino acids. The CDR3 DNA reads as TGTGCCAGCAGTGACTCGAGGACAGGGAAAGGGGGGGGTAATCAGCCCCAGCATTTT. It encodes CASSDSRTGKGGGNQPQHF.

This clone was recorded once. V gene TRBV5-1 combines with J gene TRBJ2-7; 12 nucleotides line up with TRBD2. V lost 4 bases, J lost 3 bases, and 5 bases stayed unmatched. The CDR3 is 15 amino acids. Germline lookup yields CDR1 SGHRS and CDR2 YFSETQ. The CDR3: CASSLAGGIRYEQYF. The CDR3 nucleotides read TGCGCCAGCAGCCTAGCGGGAGGGATCCGCTACGAGCAGTACTTC.